The sequence of this T cell receptor (beta chain) was determined in a study of T cells after yellow fever vaccination (dated by TCRdb to the late 2010s). Concerning the study at large: Memory subsets (EM, EMRA, CM and Tscm) were sorted on a BD FACS Aria III using CD3, CD45RA, CCR7 and CD95 staining. Sorting of memory subsets took place on days 0, 15 and 45 and at 18 months after primary vaccination, as well as on days 0, 15 and 45 after the 30-year booster. Libraries from fractions with low cell numbers were prepared with the SMART-Seq v4 Ultra Low Input RNA kit. Bulk TCR alpha and beta repertoires were sequenced longitudinally to track T-cell clones before and after primary and booster YFV17D yellow fever vaccination. Bulk PBMC replicates and cell subsets were isolated from blood drawn at multiple timepoints before and after both primary and secondary immunization. Two healthy male donors made up the cohort, one aged 18 to 29 years and the other aged 30 to 40 years.

This clonotype was observed many times. It has no much larger one-base neighbor in the sample; base qualities were not kept. Spanning cysteine to phenylalanine, the CDR3 consists of 13 amino acids. The entry retains the CDR3 DNA only, 39 bases that are in frame from base 1. The germline V gene (reference sequence) gives CDR1 as DFQATT and CDR2 as SNEGSKA. TCR cDNA was synthesized by 5'RACE template switching, which introduced a universal primer site and unique molecular identifiers. Priming for cDNA synthesis came from both the TCR alpha and TCR beta constant segments. Library amplification involved two PCR steps, and the second step added sample barcodes and sequencing adapters. Sequencing of libraries was done on Illumina HiSeq 2500 (2x100 bp) or NovaSeq (2x150 bp). The study's processing was this. MIGEC was used to demultiplex reads and collapse the reads into UMI consensus sequences, and MiXCR was used for V(D)J alignment. Using edgeR on replicate PBMC samples, clonotypes were called vaccine-responding if FDR was below 0.01 and the log2 fold change was above 5 up to day 15. Bulk clonotypes were assigned CD4 or CD8 identity according to which sequenced CD4 or CD8 repertoire held them at higher abundance. To estimate how each clone was distributed across memory phenotypes, clonotype frequencies in memory subsets were weighted by the numbers of FACS-sorted cells. TCRdb handled the public reads itself, with Q25 trimming in fastp and clone calling in MiXCR, and kept productive beta chains. Duplicate CDR3 protein sequences are folded into a single record with the most common DNA and genes. TCRdb's processing, not the study's, gives the V and J calls here. The sample table holds about 13,000 distinct CDR3 sequences, of which 4.9% were seen once. The ten largest make up about half of the sample.

The paper as a whole reports these results and caveats: Because only a couple of donors were included in the study, the extent to which the findings can be generalized is limited. Compared with the primary T-cell response, the secondary T-cell response was weaker but faster, peaking on day 5 rather than day 15. Most clones expanded after primary vaccination (96% of CD4 and roughly 88% of CD8) were re-detected after the booster, suggesting that broad memory maintenance occurred. FACS-sorted repertoires could contain abundant contaminating clonotypes from the bulk population, so computational filtering was required. On day 0, almost all vaccine-responding clonotypes were below detection in the sorted memory subsets. A small share of clonotypes was detected in both CD4 and CD8 compartments, with the overlap likely arising from convergent recombination.

What this sample's treatment or condition label stands for: live attenuated yellow fever vaccine strain. PBMCs were isolated from peripheral blood using a standard Ficoll-Paque protocol. For sorted memory subsets, RNA extraction was done with the RNeasy Micro Kit. Sequenced here: PBMCs, either bulk or a sorted T-cell subset (CD4+, CD8+, memory, or dextramer-sorted; not recorded which), sampled 45 days after the yellow fever booster vaccination. The rearrangement joined TRBV20-1 to TRBJ2-1, with TRBD1 as a weak D call on 6 bases. The clonotype originates from a man younger than 45 who received the YFV17D yellow fever vaccine. CDR3 reads: CSLRTVQGSEQFF. The DNA sequence follows: TGCAGCCTCAGGACTGTACAGGGATCGGAGCAGTTCTTC.